Sequencing of this T cell receptor beta chain was carried out in a study of post-analysis software for immune sequencing data. Study-level background: The study covered relapsing-remitting, secondary progressive and progressive-relapsing courses of multiple sclerosis. General study results and limits: In patients, about five TRBV segments were more frequent than in controls, with TRBV5-6, TRBV5-1 and TRBV20-1 among them. There was significantly lower normalized Chao1 diversity in multiple sclerosis patients than in controls.

V was pared by 6 bases and J by 2 bases, with 10 bases of the junction left unmatched. CDR1 and CDR2 from the germline V gene are MNHEY and SVGAGI. The CDR3 spans 16 residues. This clonotype was counted a few times. Its specificity is unknown. Unique molecular identifiers had been added to the TCR beta cDNA libraries. Around 500,000 cDNA molecules were obtained per 1 to 10 million input T cells. TCRdb fed the PCR reads into MiXCR, producing one record per CDR3 protein. The repertoire holds over 150,000 distinct CDR3 sequences, with under 40% as singletons. This sequence was found in a girl aged 10-17 years with multiple sclerosis. The source was blood, collected after autologous hematopoietic stem cell transplantation. The chain recombines TRBV6-5 with TRBJ1-2, with 9 bases matching TRBD1. CDR3 loop: CASSRGTQGANYGYTF. The CDR3 DNA is TGTGCCAGCAGCCGGGGAACACAGGGGGCGAACTATGGCTACACCTTC.